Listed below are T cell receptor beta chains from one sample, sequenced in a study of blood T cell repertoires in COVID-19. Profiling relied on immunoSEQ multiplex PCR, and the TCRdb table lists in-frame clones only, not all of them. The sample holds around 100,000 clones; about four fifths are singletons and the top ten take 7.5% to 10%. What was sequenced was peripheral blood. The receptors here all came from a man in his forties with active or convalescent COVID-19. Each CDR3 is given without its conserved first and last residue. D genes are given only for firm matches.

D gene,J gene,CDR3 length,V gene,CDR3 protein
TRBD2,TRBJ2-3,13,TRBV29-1,SVEELAGMADTQY
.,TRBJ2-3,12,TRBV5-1,ASSPVTRGDTQY
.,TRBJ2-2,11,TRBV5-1,ASSYSGTGELF
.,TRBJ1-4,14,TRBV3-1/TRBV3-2,ASSQGQSAANEKLF
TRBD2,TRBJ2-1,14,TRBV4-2,ASSQVLGGGAYEQF
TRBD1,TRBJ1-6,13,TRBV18,ASSPLQGLDSPLH
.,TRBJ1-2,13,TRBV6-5,ASSYSGLAGGGYT
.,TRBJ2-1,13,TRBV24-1,ATSEPDSFLNEQF
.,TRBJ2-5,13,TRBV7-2,ASTPRPYREETQY
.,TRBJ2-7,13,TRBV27,ASRSIHEFHYEQY
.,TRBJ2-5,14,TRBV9,ASSTGGALAKETQY
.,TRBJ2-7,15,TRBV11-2,ASSLKLELVSSYEQY